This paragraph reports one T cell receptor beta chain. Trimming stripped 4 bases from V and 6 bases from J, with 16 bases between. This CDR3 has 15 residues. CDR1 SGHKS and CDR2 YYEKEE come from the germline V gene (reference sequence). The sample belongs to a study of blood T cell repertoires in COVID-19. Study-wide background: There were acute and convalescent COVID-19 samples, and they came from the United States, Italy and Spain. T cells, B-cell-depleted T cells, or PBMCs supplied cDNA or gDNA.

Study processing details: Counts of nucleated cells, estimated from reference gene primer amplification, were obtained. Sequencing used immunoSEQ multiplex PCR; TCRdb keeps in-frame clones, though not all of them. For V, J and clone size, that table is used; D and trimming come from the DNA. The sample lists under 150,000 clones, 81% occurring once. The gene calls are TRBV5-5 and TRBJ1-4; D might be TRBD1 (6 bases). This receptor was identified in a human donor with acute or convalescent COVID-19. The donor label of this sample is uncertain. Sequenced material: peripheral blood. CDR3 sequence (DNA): TGTGCCAGCAGCGCTTCCGGGACAAGTTATGAAAAACTGTTTTTT. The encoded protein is CASSASGTSYEKLFF.